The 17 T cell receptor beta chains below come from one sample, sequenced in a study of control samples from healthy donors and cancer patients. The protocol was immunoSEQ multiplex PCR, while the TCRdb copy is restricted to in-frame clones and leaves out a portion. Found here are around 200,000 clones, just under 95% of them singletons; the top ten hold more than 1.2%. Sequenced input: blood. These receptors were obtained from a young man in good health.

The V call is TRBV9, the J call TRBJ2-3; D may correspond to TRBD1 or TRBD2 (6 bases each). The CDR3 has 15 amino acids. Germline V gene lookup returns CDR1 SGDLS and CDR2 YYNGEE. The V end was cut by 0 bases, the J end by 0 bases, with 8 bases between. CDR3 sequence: CASSVAGASTDTQYF. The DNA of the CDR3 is TGTGCCAGCAGCGTAGCGGGGGCTAGCACAGATACGCAGTATTTT.

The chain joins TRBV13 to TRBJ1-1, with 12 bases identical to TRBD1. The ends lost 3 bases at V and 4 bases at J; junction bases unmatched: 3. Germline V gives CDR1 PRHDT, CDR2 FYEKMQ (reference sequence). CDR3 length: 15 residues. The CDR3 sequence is CASSLGQGARTEAFF. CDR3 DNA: TGTGCCAGCAGCTTGGGACAGGGGGCGCGCACTGAAGCTTTCTTT.

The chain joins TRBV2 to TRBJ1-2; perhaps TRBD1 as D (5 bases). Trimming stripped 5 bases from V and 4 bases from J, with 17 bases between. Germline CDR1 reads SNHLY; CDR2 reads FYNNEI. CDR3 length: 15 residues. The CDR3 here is CASSPPGGLGYGYTF. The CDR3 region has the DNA TGTGCCAGCAGTCCTCCGGGGGGACTTGGCTATGGCTACACCTTC.

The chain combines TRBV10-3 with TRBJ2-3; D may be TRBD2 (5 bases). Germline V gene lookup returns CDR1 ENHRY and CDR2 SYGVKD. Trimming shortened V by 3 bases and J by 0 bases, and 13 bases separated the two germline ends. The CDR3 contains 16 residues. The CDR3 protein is CAISESGQSSTDTQYF. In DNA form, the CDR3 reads TGTGCCATCAGTGAAAGCGGCCAGTCTAGCACAGATACGCAGTATTTT.

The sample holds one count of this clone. The CDR3 DNA is TGTGCCTGGGGACGGGGGGGCACTGAAGCTTTCTTT. This codes for CAWGRGGTEAFF. This chain connects TRBV30 to TRBJ1-1; a weak D match, TRBD1 (5 bases). The CDR3 spans 12 residues. CDR1 GTSNPN and CDR2 SVGIG come from the germline V gene (reference sequence). V was cut by 5 bases and J by 4 bases, with 11 bases left in between.

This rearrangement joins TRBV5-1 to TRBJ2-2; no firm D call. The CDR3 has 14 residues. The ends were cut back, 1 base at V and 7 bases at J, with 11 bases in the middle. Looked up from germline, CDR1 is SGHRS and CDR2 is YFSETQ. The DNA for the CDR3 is TGCGCCAGCAGCTTGTATAACCTCGGCGGGGAGCTGTTTTTT. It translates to CASSLYNLGGELFF.

DNA for the CDR3: TGTGCCAGCTCACCTTTGGTGGGCGATCAGCCCCAGCATTTT. It specifies CASSPLVGDQPQHF. The rearrangement joins TRBV18 to TRBJ1-5; no definite D call. CDR1 is KGHSH and CDR2 is LQKENI in the germline V gene. Trimming stripped 3 bases from V and 5 bases from J, with 11 bases between. The CDR3 sequence is 14 residues long.

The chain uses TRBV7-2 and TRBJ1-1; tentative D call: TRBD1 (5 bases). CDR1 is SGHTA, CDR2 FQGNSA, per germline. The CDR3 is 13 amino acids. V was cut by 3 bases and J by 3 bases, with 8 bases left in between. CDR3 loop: CASSFIGDTEAFF. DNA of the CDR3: TGTGCCAGCAGCTTCATAGGGGACACTGAAGCTTTCTTT.

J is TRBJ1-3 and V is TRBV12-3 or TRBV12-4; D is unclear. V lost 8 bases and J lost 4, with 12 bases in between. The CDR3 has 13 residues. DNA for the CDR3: TGTGCCAGCTTCAATGGCCTAGGAAACACCATATATTTT. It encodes CASFNGLGNTIYF.

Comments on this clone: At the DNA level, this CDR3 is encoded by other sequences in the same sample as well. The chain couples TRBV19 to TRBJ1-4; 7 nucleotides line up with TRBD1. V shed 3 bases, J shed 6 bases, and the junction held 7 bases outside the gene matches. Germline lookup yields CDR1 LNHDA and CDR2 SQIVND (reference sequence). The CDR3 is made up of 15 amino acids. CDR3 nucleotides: TGTGCCAGTAGTATTAGACAGGGTCGTGATGAAAAACTGTTTTTT. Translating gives CASSIRQGRDEKLFF.

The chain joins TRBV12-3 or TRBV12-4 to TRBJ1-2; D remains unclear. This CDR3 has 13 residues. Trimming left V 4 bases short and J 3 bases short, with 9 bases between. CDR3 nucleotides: TGTGCCAGCAGTTCCGGGATGCACTATGGCTACACCTTC. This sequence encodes CASSSGMHYGYTF.

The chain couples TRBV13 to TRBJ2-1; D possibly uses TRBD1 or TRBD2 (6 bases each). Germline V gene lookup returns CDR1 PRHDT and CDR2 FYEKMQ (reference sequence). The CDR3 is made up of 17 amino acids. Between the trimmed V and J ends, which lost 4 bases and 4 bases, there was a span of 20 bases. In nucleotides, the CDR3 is TGTGCCAGCAGCTCTAACGGGGGCCAGCCACCTTACAATGAGCAGTTCTTC. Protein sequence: CASSSNGGQPPYNEQFF. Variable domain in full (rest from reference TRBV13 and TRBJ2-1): AAGVIQSPRHLIKEKRETATLKCYPIPRHDTVYWYQQGPGQDPQFLISFYEKMQSDKGSIPDRFSAQQFSDYHSELNMSSLELGDSALYFCASSSNGGQPPYNEQFFGPGTRLTVL.

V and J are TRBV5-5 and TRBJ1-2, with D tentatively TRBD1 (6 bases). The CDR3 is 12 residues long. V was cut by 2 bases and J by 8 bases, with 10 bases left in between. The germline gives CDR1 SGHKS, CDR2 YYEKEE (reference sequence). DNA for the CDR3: TGTGCCAGCAGCTTTTCAGGGGAGGGCTACACCTTC. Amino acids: CASSFSGEGYTF.

The CDR3 DNA reads TGTGCCAGCAGTGGGGGACAGCTCAATCAGCCCCAGCATTTT. Protein product: CASSGGQLNQPQHF. The chain recombines TRBV2 with TRBJ1-5, with 7 bases that match TRBD1. The junction had 3 bases not matched to a gene; V was cut back by 4 bases and J by 3 bases. Looked up from germline, CDR1 is SNHLY and CDR2 is FYNNEI. The CDR3 has 14 amino acids.

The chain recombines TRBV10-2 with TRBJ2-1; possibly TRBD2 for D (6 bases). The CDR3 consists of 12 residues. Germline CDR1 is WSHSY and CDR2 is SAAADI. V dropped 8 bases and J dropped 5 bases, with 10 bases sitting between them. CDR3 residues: CASGGLHNEQFF. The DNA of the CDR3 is TGCGCCAGCGGGGGACTGCACAATGAGCAGTTCTTC.

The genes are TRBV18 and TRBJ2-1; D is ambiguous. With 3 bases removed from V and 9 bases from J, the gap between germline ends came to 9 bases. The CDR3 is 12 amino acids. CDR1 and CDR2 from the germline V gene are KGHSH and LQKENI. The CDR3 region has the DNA TGTGCCAGCTCACCCATCGTCGGTGAGCAGTTCTTC. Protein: CASSPIVGEQFF.

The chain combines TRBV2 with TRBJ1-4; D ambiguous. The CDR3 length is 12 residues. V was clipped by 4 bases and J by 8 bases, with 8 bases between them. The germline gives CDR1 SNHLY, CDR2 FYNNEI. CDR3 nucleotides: TGTGCCAGCAGTGCTTTTGCAGAAAAACTGTTTTTT. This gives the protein CASSAFAEKLFF.